The T cell receptor (beta chain) under discussion was sequenced for a study of CD8 T cells in Susac syndrome. Turning to the study itself: More than 5 sequenced Susac syndrome patients had clinically active disease, while about 8 were in remission.

With random hexamers, reverse transcription was performed on about 0.5 to 1 ug of RNA. MiXCR, applied by TCRdb to the immunoSEQ multiplex PCR reads, yields one record per CDR3 protein. This sample has over 120,000 distinct CDR3 sequences, with over 90% found just once. In contrast to the negatively isolated CD8+ and CD4+ T cells, TEMRA cells were FACS-enriched. The CDR3 has 14 amino acids. J lost 7 bases, V lost 3 bases, and 1 base had no gene match. The germline V gene has CDR1 SGHRS and CDR2 YFSETQ. Study observations and caveats: The CD4+ T cell repertoires that were profiled in Susac syndrome showed no clonal expansion.

As concerns this clonotype: Its matching antigen is unknown.

The receptor comes from a human donor with Susac syndrome. V gene TRBV5-1 combines with J gene TRBJ1-6; TRBD1 matches at 10 bases. The sequencing sample was made of CD4+ T cells from PBMCs. In nucleotides, the CDR3 is TGCGCCAGCAGCTGGGGACAGGGGAATTCACCCCTCCACTTT. Its translation is CASSWGQGNSPLHF.